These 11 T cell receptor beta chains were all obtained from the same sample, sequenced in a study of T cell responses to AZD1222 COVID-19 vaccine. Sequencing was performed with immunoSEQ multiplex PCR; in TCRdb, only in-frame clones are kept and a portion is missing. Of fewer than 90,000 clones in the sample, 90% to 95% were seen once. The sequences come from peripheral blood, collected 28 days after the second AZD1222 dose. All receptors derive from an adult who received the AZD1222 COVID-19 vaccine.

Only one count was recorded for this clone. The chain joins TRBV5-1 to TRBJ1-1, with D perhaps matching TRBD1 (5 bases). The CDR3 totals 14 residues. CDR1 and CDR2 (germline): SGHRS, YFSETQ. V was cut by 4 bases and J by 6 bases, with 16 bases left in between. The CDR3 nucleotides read TGCGCCAGCAGCGCGGACCCAGGGCTACCTGAAGCTTTCTTT. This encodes CASSADPGLPEAFF.

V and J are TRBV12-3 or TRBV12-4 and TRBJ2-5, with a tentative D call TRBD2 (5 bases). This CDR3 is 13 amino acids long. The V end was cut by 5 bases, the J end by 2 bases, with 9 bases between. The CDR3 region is CASSLERQETQYF. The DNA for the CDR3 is TGTGCCAGCAGTCTCGAGCGGCAAGAGACCCAGTACTTC.

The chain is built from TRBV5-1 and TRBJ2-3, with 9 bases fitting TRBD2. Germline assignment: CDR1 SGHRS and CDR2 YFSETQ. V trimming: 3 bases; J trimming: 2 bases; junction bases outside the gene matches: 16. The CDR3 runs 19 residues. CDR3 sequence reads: CASSYPEGYSGGHTDTQYF. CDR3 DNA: TGCGCCAGCAGCTATCCTGAGGGATATAGCGGGGGCCACACAGATACGCAGTATTTT.

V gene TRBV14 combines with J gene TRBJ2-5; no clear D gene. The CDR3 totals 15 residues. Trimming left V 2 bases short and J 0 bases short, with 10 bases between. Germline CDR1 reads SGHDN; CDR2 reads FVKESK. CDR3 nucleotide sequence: TGTGCCAGCAGCCAAAGTGGGATGCACCAAGAGACCCAGTACTTC. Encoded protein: CASSQSGMHQETQYF. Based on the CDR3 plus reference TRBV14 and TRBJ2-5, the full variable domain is EAGVTQFPSHSVIEKGQTVTLRCDPISGHDNLYWYRRVMGKEIKFLLHFVKESKQDESGMPNNRFLAERTGGTYSTLKVQPAELEDSGVYFCASSQSGMHQETQYFGPGTRLLVL.

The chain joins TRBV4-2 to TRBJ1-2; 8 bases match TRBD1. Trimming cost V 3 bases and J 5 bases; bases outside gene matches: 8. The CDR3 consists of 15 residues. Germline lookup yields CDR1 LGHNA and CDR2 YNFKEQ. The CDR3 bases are TGTGCCAGCAGCCACGTGGGGGACAGGCAGTATGGCTACACCTTC. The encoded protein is CASSHVGDRQYGYTF.

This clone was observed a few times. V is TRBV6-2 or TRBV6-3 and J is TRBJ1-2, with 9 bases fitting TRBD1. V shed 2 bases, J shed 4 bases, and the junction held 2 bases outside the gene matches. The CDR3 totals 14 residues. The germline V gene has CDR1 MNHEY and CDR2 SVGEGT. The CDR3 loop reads CASSYATGGYGYTF. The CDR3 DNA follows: TGTGCCAGCAGTTACGCGACAGGGGGCTATGGCTACACCTTC.

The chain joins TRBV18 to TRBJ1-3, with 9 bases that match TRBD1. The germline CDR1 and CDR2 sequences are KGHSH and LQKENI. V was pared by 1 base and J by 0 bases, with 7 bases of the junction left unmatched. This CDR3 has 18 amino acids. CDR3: CASSPRGTGISSGNTIYF. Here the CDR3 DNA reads TGTGCCAGCTCACCACGTGGGACAGGGATAAGCTCTGGAAACACCATATATTTT.

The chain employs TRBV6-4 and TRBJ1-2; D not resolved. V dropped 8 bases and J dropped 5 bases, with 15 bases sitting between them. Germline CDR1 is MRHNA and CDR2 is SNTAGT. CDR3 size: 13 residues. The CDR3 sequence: CASLSSFPYGYTF. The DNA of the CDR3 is TGTGCCAGCCTTTCATCTTTTCCATATGGCTACACCTTC.

CDR3 bases: TGTGCCAGCAGCCGGGATGGGACAGGGAGGCAGCCCCAGCATTTT. It encodes CASSRDGTGRQPQHF. The chain recombines TRBV3-1 (or the pseudogene TRBV3-2) with TRBJ1-5; 9 bases are shared with TRBD1. The CDR3 sequence is 15 residues long. From germline, CDR1 is LGHDT and CDR2 YNNKEL (reference sequence). The junction had 8 bases not matched to a gene; V was cut back by 4 bases and J by 7 bases.

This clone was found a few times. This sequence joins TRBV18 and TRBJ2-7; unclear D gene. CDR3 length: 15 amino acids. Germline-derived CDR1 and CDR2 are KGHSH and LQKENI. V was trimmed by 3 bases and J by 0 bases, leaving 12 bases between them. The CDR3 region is CASSPLLKGSYEQYF. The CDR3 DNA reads TGTGCCAGCTCACCCTTACTGAAGGGCTCCTACGAGCAGTACTTC.

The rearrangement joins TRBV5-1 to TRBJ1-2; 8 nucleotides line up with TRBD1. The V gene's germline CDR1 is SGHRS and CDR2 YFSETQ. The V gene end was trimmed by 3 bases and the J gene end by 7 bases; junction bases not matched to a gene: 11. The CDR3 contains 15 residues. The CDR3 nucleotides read TGCGCCAGCAGCTGGGGCGGGGACAGGAAAAGTGGCTACACCTTC. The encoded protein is CASSWGGDRKSGYTF.